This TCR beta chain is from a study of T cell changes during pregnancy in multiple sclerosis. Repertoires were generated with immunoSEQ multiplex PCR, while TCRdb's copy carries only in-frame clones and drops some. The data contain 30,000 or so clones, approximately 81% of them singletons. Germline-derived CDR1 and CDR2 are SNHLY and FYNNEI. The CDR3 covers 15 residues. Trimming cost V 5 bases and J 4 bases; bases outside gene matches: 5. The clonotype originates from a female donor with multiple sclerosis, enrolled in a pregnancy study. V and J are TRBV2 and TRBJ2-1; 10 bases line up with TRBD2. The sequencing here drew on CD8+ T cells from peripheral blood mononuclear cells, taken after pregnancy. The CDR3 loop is CASSWLAGEYNEQFF. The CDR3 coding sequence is TGTGCCAGCAGTTGGCTAGCGGGGGAGTACAATGAGCAGTTCTTC.